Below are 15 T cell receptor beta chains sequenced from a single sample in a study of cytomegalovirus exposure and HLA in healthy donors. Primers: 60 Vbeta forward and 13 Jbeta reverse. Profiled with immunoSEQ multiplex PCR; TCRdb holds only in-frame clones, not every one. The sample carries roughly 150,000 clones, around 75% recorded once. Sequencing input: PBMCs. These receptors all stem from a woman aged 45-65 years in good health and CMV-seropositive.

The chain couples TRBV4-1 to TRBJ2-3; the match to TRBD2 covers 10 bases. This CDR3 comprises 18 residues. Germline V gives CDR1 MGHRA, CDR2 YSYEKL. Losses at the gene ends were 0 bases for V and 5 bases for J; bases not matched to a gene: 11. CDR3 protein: CASSQEGRQRGGGDTQYF. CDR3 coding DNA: TGCGCCAGCAGCCAAGAAGGTCGGCAGCGGGGGGGCGGAGATACGCAGTATTTT.

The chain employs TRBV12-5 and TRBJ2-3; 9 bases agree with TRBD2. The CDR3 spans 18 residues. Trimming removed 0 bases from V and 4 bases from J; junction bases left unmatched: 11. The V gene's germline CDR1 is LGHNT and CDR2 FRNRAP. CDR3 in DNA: TGTGCTAGTGGTTTGGTACTTGGCGGGGGGGTGTGGTCAGATACGCAGTATTTT. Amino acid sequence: CASGLVLGGGVWSDTQYF.

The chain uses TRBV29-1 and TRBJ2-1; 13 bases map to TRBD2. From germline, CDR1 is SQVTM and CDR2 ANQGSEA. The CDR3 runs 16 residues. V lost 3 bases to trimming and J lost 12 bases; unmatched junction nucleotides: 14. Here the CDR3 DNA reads TGCAGCGTTGAGCACACTAGCGGGGGGGTCCTCGGGGGGCAGTTCTTC. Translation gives CSVEHTSGGVLGGQFF.

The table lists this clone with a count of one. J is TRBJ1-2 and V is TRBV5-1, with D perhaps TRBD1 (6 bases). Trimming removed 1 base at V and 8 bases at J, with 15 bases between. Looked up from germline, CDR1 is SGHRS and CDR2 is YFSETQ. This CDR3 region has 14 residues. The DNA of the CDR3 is TGCGCCAGCAGCTTGTCATCAGGGGCAGGAGGCTACACCTTC. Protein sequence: CASSLSSGAGGYTF.

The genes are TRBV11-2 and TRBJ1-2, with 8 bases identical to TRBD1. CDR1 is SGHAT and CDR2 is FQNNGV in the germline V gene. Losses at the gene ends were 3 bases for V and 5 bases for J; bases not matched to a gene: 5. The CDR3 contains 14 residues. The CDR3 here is CASSFDQGAYGYTF. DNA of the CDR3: TGTGCCAGCAGCTTTGATCAGGGGGCTTATGGCTACACCTTC.

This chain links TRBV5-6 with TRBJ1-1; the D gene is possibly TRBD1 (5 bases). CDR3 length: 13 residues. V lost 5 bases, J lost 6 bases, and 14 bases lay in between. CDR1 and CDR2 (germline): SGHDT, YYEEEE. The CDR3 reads CASSQMGGSEAFF. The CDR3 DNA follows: TGTGCCAGCAGTCAGATGGGGGGTTCTGAAGCTTTCTTT.

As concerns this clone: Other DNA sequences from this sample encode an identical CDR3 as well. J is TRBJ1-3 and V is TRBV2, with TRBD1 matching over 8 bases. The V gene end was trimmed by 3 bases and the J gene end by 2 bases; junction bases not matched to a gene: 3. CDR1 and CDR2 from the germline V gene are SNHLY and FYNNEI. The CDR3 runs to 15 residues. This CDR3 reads CASSEADRAGNTIYF. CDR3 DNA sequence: TGTGCCAGCAGTGAGGCGGACAGGGCTGGAAACACCATATATTTT.

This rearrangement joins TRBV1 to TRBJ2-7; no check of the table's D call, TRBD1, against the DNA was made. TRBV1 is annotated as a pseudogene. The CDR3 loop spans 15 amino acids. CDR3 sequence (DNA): TGCACCAGCAGCCAAGCGACAGTTCCACTCCACGAGCAGTACTTC. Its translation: CTSSQATVPLHEQYF.

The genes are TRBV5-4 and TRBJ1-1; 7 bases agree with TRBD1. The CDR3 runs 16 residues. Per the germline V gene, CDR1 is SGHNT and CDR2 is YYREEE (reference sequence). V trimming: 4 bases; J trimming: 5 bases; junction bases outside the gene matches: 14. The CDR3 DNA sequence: TGTGCCAGCAGCGTCGGGACAGTGCGGAGGGGGACTGAAGCTTTCTTT. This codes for CASSVGTVRRGTEAFF.

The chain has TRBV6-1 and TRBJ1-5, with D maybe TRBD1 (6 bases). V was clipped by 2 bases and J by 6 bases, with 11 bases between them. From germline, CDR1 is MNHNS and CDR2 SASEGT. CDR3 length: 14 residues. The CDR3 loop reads CASSEQGLGQPQHF. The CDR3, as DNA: TGTGCCAGCAGTGAACAGGGGTTAGGTCAGCCCCAGCATTTT.

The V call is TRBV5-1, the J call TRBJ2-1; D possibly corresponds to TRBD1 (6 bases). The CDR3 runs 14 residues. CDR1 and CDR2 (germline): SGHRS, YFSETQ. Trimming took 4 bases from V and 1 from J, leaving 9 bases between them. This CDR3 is CASSAGQSYNEQFF. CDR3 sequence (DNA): TGCGCCAGCAGCGCCGGACAGTCCTACAATGAGCAGTTCTTC.

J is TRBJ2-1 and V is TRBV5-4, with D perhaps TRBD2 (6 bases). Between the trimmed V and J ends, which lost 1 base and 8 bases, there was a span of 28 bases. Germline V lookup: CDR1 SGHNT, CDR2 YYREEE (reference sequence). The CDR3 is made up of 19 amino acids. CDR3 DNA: TGTGCCAGCAGCTTGAGTCCCAGAACCGGGACTTTGATGGCGGATGAGCAGTTCTTC. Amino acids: CASSLSPRTGTLMADEQFF.

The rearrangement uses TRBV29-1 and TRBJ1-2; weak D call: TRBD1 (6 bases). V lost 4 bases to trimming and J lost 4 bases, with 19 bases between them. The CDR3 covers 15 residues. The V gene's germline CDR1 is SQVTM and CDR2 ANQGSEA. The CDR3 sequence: CSVGTQQGWTYGYTF. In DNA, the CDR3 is TGCAGCGTTGGGACCCAGCAGGGGTGGACCTATGGCTACACCTTC.

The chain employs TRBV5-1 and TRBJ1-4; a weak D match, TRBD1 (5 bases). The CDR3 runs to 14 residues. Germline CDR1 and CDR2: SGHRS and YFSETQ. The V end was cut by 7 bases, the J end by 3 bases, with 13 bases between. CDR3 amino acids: CASGLSGPNEKLFF. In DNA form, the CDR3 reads TGCGCCAGCGGTTTATCAGGGCCTAATGAAAAACTGTTTTTT.

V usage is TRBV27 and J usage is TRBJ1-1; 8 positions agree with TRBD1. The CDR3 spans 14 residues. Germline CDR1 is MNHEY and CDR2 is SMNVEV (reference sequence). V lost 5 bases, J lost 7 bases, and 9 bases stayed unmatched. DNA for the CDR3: TGTGCCAGCAGTCCCCTCGGACAGGGTGGTGAAGCTTTCTTT. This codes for CASSPLGQGGEAFF.